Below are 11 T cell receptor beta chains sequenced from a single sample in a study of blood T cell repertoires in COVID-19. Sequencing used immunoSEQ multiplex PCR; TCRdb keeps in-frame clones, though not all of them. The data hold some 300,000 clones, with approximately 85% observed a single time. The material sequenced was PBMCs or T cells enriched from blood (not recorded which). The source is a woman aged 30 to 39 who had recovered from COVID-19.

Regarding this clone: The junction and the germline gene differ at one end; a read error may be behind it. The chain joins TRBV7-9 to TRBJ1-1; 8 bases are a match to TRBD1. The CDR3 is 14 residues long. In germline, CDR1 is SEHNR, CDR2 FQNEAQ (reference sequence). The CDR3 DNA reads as TGTGCCAGCAGCCCGGGACAGGCCAAAATTGAACCTTTCTTT. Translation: CASSPGQAKIEPFF. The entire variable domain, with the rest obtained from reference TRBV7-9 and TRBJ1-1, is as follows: DTGVSQNPRHKITKRGQNVTFRCDPISEHNRLYWYRQTLGQGPEFLTYFQNEAQLEKSRLLSDRFSAERPKGSFSTLEIQRTEQGDSAMYLCASSPGQAKIEPFFGQGTRLTVV.

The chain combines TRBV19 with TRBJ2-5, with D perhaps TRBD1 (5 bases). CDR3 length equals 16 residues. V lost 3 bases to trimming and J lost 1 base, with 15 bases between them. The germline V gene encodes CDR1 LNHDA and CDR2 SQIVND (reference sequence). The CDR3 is CASSIRLDSVQETQYF. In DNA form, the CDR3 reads TGTGCCAGTAGTATTCGCCTTGACAGCGTCCAAGAGACCCAGTACTTC.

CDR3 residues: CASSPQGEKTGELFF. Written as DNA, the CDR3 is TGTGCCAGCAGTCCCCAGGGGGAAAAGACCGGGGAGCTGTTTTTT. The chain employs TRBV27 and TRBJ2-2; 7 nucleotides agree with TRBD1. Germline V gene data show CDR1 as MNHEY and CDR2 as SMNVEV (reference sequence). CDR3 length: 15 residues. Unmatched junction bases numbered 8, after V lost 5 bases and J lost 5 bases.

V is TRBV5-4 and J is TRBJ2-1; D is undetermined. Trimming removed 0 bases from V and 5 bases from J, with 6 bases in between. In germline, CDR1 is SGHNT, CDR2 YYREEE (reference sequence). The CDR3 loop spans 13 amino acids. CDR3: CASSLEPNNEQFF. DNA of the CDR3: TGTGCCAGCAGCTTGGAGCCCAACAATGAGCAGTTCTTC.

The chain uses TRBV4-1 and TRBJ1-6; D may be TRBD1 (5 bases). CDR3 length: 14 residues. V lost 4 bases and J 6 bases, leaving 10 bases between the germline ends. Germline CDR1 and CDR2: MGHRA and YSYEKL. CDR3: CASSPRVRNSPLHF. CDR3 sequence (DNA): TGCGCCAGCAGCCCCAGGGTTCGTAATTCACCCCTCCACTTT.

CDR3 residues: CSVGGYLRLGGYTF. CDR3 bases: TGCAGCGTTGGAGGGTATCTTCGTTTAGGTGGCTACACCTTC. The chain links TRBV29-1 to TRBJ1-2; D gene unclear. V lost 4 bases, J lost 7 bases, and 19 bases lay in between. Looked up from germline, CDR1 is SQVTM and CDR2 is ANQGSEA. CDR3 size: 14 residues.

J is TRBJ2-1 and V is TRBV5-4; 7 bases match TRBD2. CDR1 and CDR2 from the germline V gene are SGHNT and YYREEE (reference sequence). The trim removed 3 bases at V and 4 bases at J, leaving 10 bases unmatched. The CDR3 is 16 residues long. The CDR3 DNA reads TGTGCCAGCAGCTCGGAAACGAGCGGGGCTTACAATGAGCAGTTCTTC. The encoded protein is CASSSETSGAYNEQFF. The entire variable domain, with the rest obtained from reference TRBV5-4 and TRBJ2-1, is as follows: ETGVTQSPTHLIKTRGQQVTLRCSSQSGHNTVSWYQQALGQGPQFIFQYYREEENGRGNFPPRFSGLQFPNYSSELNVNALELDDSALYLCASSSETSGAYNEQFFGPGTRLTVL.

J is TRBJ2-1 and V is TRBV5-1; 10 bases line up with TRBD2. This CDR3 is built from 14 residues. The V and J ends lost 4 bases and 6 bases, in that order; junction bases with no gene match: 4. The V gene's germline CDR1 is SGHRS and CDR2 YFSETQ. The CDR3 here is CASSTLAGGNEQFF. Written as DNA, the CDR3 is TGCGCCAGCAGCACCTTAGCGGGAGGCAATGAGCAGTTCTTC.

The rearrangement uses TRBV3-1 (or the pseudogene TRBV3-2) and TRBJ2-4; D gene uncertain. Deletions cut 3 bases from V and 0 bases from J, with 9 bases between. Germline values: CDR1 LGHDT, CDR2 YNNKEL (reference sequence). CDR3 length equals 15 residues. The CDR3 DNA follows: TGTGCCAGCAGCCAGAAGCCCCTAGCCAAAAACATTCAGTACTTC. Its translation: CASSQKPLAKNIQYF.

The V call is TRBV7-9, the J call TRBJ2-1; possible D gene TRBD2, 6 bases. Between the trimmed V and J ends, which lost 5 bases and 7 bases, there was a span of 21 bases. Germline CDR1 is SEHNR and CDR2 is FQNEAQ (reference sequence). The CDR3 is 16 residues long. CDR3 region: CASSNRDSKDRNEQFF. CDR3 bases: TGTGCCAGCAGCAATCGGGACTCCAAGGATAGGAATGAGCAGTTCTTC.

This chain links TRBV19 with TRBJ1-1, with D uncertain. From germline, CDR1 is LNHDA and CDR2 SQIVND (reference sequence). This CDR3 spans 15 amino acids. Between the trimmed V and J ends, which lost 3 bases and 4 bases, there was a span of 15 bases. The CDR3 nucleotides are TGTGCCAGTAGTATTGATGAGGGCCGGACCACTGAAGCTTTCTTT. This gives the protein CASSIDEGRTTEAFF.